The sequence of this T cell receptor beta chain was determined in a study of cytomegalovirus exposure and HLA in healthy donors. This CDR3 is 13 amino acids long. Germline V CDR1 and CDR2: MNHNY, SVGAGI (reference sequence). Trimming stripped 2 bases from V and 0 bases from J, with 2 bases between. As regards this clone: What it recognizes is unknown.

Study-wide results and caveats: CMV serostatus was the sole immune exposure information available.

13 Jbeta primers and 60 Vbeta primers were used for the PCR. This table comes from immunoSEQ multiplex PCR, and its TCRdb copy is limited to in-frame clones, with some not included. The sample consists of about 160,000 clones, 70% to 90% of them appearing once. This clonotype was sampled from a young woman in good health and CMV-seropositive. The chain employs TRBV6-6 and TRBJ1-5; D unclear. Sequenced sample: PBMCs. The CDR3 region has the DNA TGTGCCAGCAGTTACCATAGCAATCAGCCCCAGCATTTT. Amino acids: CASSYHSNQPQHF.